A selection of T cell receptor beta chains follows, all from one sample in a study of cytomegalovirus exposure and HLA in healthy donors. Measured with immunoSEQ multiplex PCR; TCRdb has only the in-frame clones, and not every one. The sample has 33,000 or so clones, 85% to 95% seen once. Sample: PBMCs. All receptors come from a woman between 18 and 29 years old in good health and CMV-seronegative. Each CDR3 is given with its conserved first and last residue. Each record gives: J gene, V gene, D gene, clone size, CDR3 DNA, CDR3 protein. D genes are given only for firm matches. A row's size may be missing; if present it is once, few, many or a size class.

TRBJ1-2,TRBV7-9,TRBD1,once,TGTGCCAGCAGCTCTTACCGGGACAGGGCATCTAACTATGGCTACACCTTC,CASSSYRDRASNYGYTF
TRBJ2-1,TRBV27,-,-,TGTGCCAGCAGTGCCCGTACTGGGAGCTCCTACAATGAGCAGTTCTTC,CASSARTGSSYNEQFF
TRBJ2-1,TRBV2,TRBD2,-,TGTGCCAGACCTGTCCTACGTAGCGGGAGGGAGAGCTCCTACAATGAGCAGTTCTTC,CARPVLRSGRESSYNEQFF
TRBJ2-5,TRBV4-1,TRBD2,-,TGCGCCAGCAGCCAAGAGGGACTAGCGACGGGAGAGACCCAGTACTTC,CASSQEGLATGETQYF
TRBJ2-7,TRBV6-1,TRBD1,few,TGTGCCAGCCGGACAGGGGCTGCCCACGAGCAGTACTTC,CASRTGAAHEQYF
TRBJ2-2,TRBV7-2,-,-,TGTGCCAGCAGCCGGGACTTCGCAACCGGGGAGCTGTTTTTT,CASSRDFATGELFF
TRBJ2-1,TRBV6-4,TRBD2,-,TGTGCCAGCAGTGTCGAAAGCGGGGATGAGCAGTTCTTC,CASSVESGDEQFF
TRBJ2-5,TRBV19,-,-,TGTGCCAGTAGTATATTACTCTCGGAGACCCAGTACTTC,CASSILLSETQYF
TRBJ2-7,TRBV28,TRBD1,-,TGTGCCAGCAGTCCATCCCCGGGACAGGGAGGCAACGAGCAGTACTTC,CASSPSPGQGGNEQYF
TRBJ2-3,TRBV30,TRBD2,-,TGTGCCTGGAGTGTACGTTATAGCGGGAAGCCAGATACGCAGTATTTT,CAWSVRYSGKPDTQYF
TRBJ2-1,TRBV30,TRBD2,few,TGTGCCACCCGGACTAGCGGGAGCTACAATGAGCAGTTCTTC,CATRTSGSYNEQFF
TRBJ1-1,TRBV25-1,-,-,TGTGCCAGCAGTGATGGTGGGGAGGACACTGAAGCTTTCTTT,CASSDGGEDTEAFF
TRBJ2-3,TRBV5-1,TRBD2,-,TGCGCCAGCAGGCCGTCGACCGGGACTAGCGGCACAGATACGCAGTATTTT,CASRPSTGTSGTDTQYF
TRBJ2-7,TRBV5-1,-,-,TGCGCCAGCAGCCCGGACATACGGGGACTCGAGCAGTACTTC,CASSPDIRGLEQYF
TRBJ2-5,TRBV7-8,TRBD2,-,TGTGCCAGCAGCTTCGGCTTAGGGACTAGCAGAGAGACCCAGTACTTC,CASSFGLGTSRETQYF
TRBJ2-4,TRBV5-1,-,-,TGCGCCAGCAGCTTGGGACCACAGGGAGCCAAAAACATTCAGTACTTC,CASSLGPQGAKNIQYF
TRBJ2-1,TRBV9,TRBD2,-,TGTGCCAGCAGCGTCTTTAGCGGGAGCTCCTACAATGAGCAGTTCTTC,CASSVFSGSSYNEQFF